This entry concerns a single TCR beta chain. The data are from a study of blood T cell repertoires in COVID-19. Study in general: The samples span acute and convalescent COVID-19 from the United States, Italy and Spain. T cells, B-cell-depleted T cells, or PBMCs provided the cDNA or gDNA that served as material.

Original analysis: For nucleated cells, counts were estimated from reference gene primer amplification. The protocol was immunoSEQ multiplex PCR, while the TCRdb copy is restricted to in-frame clones and leaves out a portion. The V and J calls and clone size are taken from that table; D and trimming were inferred from the DNA. This table has fewer than 300,000 clones, roughly 88% appearing once. This CDR3 is built from 14 residues. Germline CDR1 and CDR2: LNHDA and SQIVND (reference sequence). V lost 3 bases, J lost 4 bases, and 5 bases stayed unmatched. Sequenced: peripheral blood. The receptor comes from a man in his late teens or twenties with active or convalescent COVID-19. This sequence joins TRBV19 and TRBJ2-5; TRBD1 matches 7 bases. CDR3 loop: CASSISTGRETQYF. CDR3 in DNA: TGTGCCAGTAGTATTTCGACAGGGAGAGAGACCCAGTACTTC.